This section outlines one T cell receptor (beta chain) sequence together with its context. Per germline, CDR1 SGHVS and CDR2 FQNEAQ. Trimming removed 5 bases from V and 3 bases from J, with 14 bases in between. The CDR3 is 14 residues long. An even split of each subset's genomic DNA across several immunoSEQ plates was performed. TCRdb's copy holds only in-frame clones and misses some; the assay was immunoSEQ multiplex PCR. Of roughly 2.1 million clones in the sample, 90% to 95% were seen once. CD8 cells classed as naive were CD45RO-negative and positively selected for CCR7, excluding terminally differentiated effector memory CD45RA+ cells. These data come from a study of shared clonotypes between healthy human individuals. Across the study: Every donor yielded three CD4 naive, three CD4 memory, two CD8 naive and one CD8 memory plate.

Sequenced material: naive CD8+ T cells from PBMCs. This TCR was sampled from a man aged 18-30 years in good health. Some clones in this sample may be carry-over from other donors' samples. This rearrangement joins TRBV7-8 to TRBJ2-7; D ambiguous. CDR3 amino acids: CASSPRPGGYEQYF. For the CDR3, the DNA is TGTGCCAGCAGCCCCCGACCGGGCGGCTACGAGCAGTACTTC.